Following are 6 T cell receptor beta chains from one sample sequenced in a study of T cell responses to AZD1222 COVID-19 vaccine. Only in-frame clones appear in the TCRdb table, and some are missing; sequencing was by immunoSEQ multiplex PCR. The repertoire holds 100,000 to 120,000 clones, with roughly 87% as singletons. Sequences were derived from peripheral blood, sampled on day 0 of AZD1222 vaccination. These receptors were taken from an adult in good health.

This clone was picked up one time. The J gene is TRBJ1-1, the V gene TRBV6-5; tentatively, D is TRBD1 (5 bases). The CDR3 consists of 15 residues. Trimming took off 6 bases at V and 0 bases at J, with 14 bases between the two ends. CDR1 and CDR2 (germline): MNHEY, SVGAGI. The CDR3 loop reads CASRDLGTMNTEAFF. DNA for the CDR3: TGTGCCAGCAGAGACTTGGGGACCATGAACACTGAAGCTTTCTTT.

The chain links TRBV6-5 to TRBJ1-1; the match to TRBD1 covers 7 bases. CDR1 and CDR2 from the germline V gene are MNHEY and SVGAGI. Trimming removed 2 bases from V and 1 base from J; junction bases left unmatched: 7. This CDR3 has 16 amino acids. CDR3 nucleotides: TGTGCCAGCAGTTACACCACAGGGGCCTCGAACACTGAAGCTTTCTTT. This gives the protein CASSYTTGASNTEAFF.

The chain employs TRBV6-2 or TRBV6-3 and TRBJ1-1; TRBD1 matches 8 bases. Germline values: CDR1 MNHEY, CDR2 SVGEGT. CDR3 length equals 16 residues. V lost 4 bases to trimming and J lost 0 bases; unmatched junction nucleotides: 7. The CDR3 DNA follows: TGTGCCAGCAGTTCCCCGGGACAGGTAGTGAACACTGAAGCTTTCTTT. Its protein is CASSSPGQVVNTEAFF.

V gene TRBV28 combines with J gene TRBJ2-1; D is undetermined. Germline CDR1 is MDHEN and CDR2 is SYDVKM. V lost 5 bases and J lost 5, with 4 bases in between. The CDR3 has 11 amino acids. In nucleotides, the CDR3 is TGTGCCAGCAGTCCTCACAATGAGCAGTTCTTC. Amino acid sequence: CASSPHNEQFF.

CDR3 region: CASAMGQATGEQYF. The CDR3 coding sequence is TGCGCCAGCGCCATGGGACAGGCTACTGGAGAGCAGTACTTC. This chain connects TRBV5-1 to TRBJ2-7; 8 nucleotides line up with TRBD1. The CDR3 is 14 residues long. The germline CDR1 and CDR2 sequences are SGHRS and YFSETQ. Losses at the gene ends were 7 bases for V and 7 bases for J; bases not matched to a gene: 13.

The rearrangement joins TRBV28 to TRBJ2-3; D not certain. This CDR3 spans 16 amino acids. Germline-derived CDR1 and CDR2 are MDHEN and SYDVKM. V was pared by 4 bases and J by 2 bases, with 16 bases between. The CDR3 bases are TGTGCCAGCAGTTCGCAGGCCCGTATCTCCACAGATACGCAGTATTTT. Its translation is CASSSQARISTDTQYF.